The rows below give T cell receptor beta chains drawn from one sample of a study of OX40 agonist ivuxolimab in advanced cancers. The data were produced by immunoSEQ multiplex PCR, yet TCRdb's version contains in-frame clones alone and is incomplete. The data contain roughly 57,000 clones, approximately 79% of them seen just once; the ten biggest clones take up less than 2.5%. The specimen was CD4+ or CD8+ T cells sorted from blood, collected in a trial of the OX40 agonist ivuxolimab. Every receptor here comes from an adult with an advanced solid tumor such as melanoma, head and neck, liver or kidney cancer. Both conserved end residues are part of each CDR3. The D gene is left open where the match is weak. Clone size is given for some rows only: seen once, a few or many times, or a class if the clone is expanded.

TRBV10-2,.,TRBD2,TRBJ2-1,TGCGCCAGCAGGGGGGGGATTGAGCAGTTCTTC,CASRGGIEQFF
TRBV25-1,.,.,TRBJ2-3,TGTGCCAGCAGTGAATCGGCAGAGGGAGATACGCAGTATTTT,CASSESAEGDTQYF
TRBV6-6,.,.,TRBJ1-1,TGTGCCAGCAGGCAGGGGAGGGTGAACACTGAAGCTTTCTTT,CASRQGRVNTEAFF
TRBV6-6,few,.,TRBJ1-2,TGTGCCAGCAGCCCCGGTAGGGCGGCTGGCTATGGCTACACCTTC,CASSPGRAAGYGYTF
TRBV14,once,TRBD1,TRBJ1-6,TGTGCCAGCAGCCATTGGGACAGGATTAATTCACCCCTCCACTTT,CASSHWDRINSPLHF
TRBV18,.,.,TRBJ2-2,TGTGCCAGCTCTACGGGGTACGGGGAGCTGTTTTTT,CASSTGYGELFF
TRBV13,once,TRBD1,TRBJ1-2,TGTGCCAGCAGCTTAGGGGGACAGGGACGCTATGGCTACACCTTC,CASSLGGQGRYGYTF
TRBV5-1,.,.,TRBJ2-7,TGCGCCAGCAGCGAAACTAGCAGCCACTCCTACGAGCAGTACTTC,CASSETSSHSYEQYF
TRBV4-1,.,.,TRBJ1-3,TGCGCCAGCAGCCACTCTCCAACGGGGTCCTCTGGAAACACCATATATTTT,CASSHSPTGSSGNTIYF
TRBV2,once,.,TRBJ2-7,TGTGCCAGCAGTGAACTAAGGGCGCTTTACGAGCAGTACTTC,CASSELRALYEQYF
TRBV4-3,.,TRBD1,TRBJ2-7,TGCGCCAGCAGCCAAGATTTCAGGGCGACCCTCAGGGGGACCTACGAGCAGTACTTC,CASSQDFRATLRGTYEQYF
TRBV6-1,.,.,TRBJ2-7,TGTGCCAGCAGTCAGGGAGTCTCCTACGAGCAGTACTTC,CASSQGVSYEQYF
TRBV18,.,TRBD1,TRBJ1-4,TGTGCCAGCGCATATCAGGGGGCGCGTGAAAAACTGTTTTTT,CASAYQGAREKLFF
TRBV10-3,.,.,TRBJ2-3,TGTGCCATACGGGGGCTCACAGATACGCAGTATTTT,CAIRGLTDTQYF
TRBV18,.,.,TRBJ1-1,TGTGCCAGCTCACAGGGAAGGGACACTGAAGCTTTCTTT,CASSQGRDTEAFF
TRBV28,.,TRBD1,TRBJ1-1,TGTGCCAGCCATGCAGGGGGTGGGTACAACACTGAAGCTTTCTTT,CASHAGGGYNTEAFF
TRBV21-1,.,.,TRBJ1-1,TGTGCCAGCACCCAAATGAAGGAAGTCGACACTGAAGCTTTCTTT,CASTQMKEVDTEAFF
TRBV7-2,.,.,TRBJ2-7,TGTGCCAGCAGCCCGGGACGGAGCTCCTACGAGCAGTACTTC,CASSPGRSSYEQYF
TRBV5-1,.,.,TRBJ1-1,TGCGCCAGCAGCGAATCAGGGATGAATACTGAAGCTTTCTTT,CASSESGMNTEAFF
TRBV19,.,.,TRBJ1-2,TGTGCCAGTACCCTCACACGTCGGGGGGCAACCTATGGCTACACCTTC,CASTLTRRGATYGYTF
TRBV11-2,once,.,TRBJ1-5,TGTGCCAGCAGCCGGGACGGTAATCAGCCCCAGCATTTT,CASSRDGNQPQHF
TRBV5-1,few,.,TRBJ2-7,TGCGCCAGCGGATTGACCGGGACGACGGGCGAGCAGTACTTC,CASGLTGTTGEQYF
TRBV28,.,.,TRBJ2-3,TGTGCCAGCAGTTCGTTGACCACAGATACGCAGTATTTT,CASSSLTTDTQYF
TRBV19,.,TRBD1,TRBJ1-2,TGTGCCAGTAGCCCTGTGGGGGACAGGGTCTATGGCTACACCTTC,CASSPVGDRVYGYTF
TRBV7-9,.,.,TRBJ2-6,TGTGCCAGCAGCCCCCCTGCGACTAGTTTAGCTGGGGCCAACGTCCTGACTTTC,CASSPPATSLAGANVLTF
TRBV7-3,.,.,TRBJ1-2,TGTGCCAGCAGCCCCGGGGTCCCCAACTATGGCTACACCTTC,CASSPGVPNYGYTF
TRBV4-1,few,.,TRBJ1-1,TGCGCCAGCAGCCAAGATTACGGGAGGGTCATGAACACTGAAGCTTTCTTT,CASSQDYGRVMNTEAFF
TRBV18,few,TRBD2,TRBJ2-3,TGTGCCAGCTCACCGAGTCTAGCGGGAGATACGCAGTATTTT,CASSPSLAGDTQYF
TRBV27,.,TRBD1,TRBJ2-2,TGTGCCAGCAGTTTAATCCGGGACAGGGGCAAGGGCGGGGAGCTGTTTTTT,CASSLIRDRGKGGELFF
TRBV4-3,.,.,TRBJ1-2,TGCGCCAGCAGCCAAGTCTTCCCGGGACTGTCTCATGGCTACACCTTC,CASSQVFPGLSHGYTF
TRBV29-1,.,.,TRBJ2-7,TGCAGCGTTGTGGCGGCAGCCGGTTCCTACGAGCAGTACTTC,CSVVAAAGSYEQYF
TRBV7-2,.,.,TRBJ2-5,TGTGCCAGCAGCCAACGTCCGGTGCAAGAGACCCAGTACTTC,CASSQRPVQETQYF
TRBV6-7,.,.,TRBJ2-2,TGTGCCAGCCCGCACGAACTGTGGGCGGGCACCGGGGAGCTGTTTTTT,CASPHELWAGTGELFF
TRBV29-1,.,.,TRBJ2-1,TGCAGCGTCACAGGGTTACCCTCCGGCTCCTACAATGAGCAGTTCTTC,CSVTGLPSGSYNEQFF
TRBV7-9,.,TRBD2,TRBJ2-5,TGTGCCAGCAGCTCCGGAGCTAGCGGGATACAAGAGACCCAGTACTTC,CASSSGASGIQETQYF
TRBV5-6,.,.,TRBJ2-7,TGTGCCAGCAGCTTTTTCGGGCAGAGCTCCTACGAGCAGTACTTC,CASSFFGQSSYEQYF
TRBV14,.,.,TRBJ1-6,TGTGCCAGCAGCCGGTGGGGAGCGAATAATTCACCCCTCCACTTT,CASSRWGANNSPLHF